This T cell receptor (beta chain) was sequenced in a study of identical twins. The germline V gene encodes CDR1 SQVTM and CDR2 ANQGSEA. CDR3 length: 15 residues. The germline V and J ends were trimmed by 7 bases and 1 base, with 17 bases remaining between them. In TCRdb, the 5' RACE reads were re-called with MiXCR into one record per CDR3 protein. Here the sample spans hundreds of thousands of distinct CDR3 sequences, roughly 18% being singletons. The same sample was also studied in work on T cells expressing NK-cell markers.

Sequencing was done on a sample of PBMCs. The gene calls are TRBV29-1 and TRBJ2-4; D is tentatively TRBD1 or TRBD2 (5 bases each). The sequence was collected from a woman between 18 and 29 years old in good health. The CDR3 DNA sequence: TGCAGCGCCACCCCCCGAGGGGCGGCCAAAAACATTCAGTACTTC. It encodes CSATPRGAAKNIQYF.